This TCR beta chain emerged from a study of cytomegalovirus exposure and HLA in healthy donors. The sample holds a few counts of this clone. V lost 0 bases, J lost 8 bases, and 4 bases stayed unmatched. This CDR3 comprises 14 residues. From germline, CDR1 is SGHRS and CDR2 YFSETQ. A multiplex PCR was run with 60 Vbeta primers and 13 Jbeta primers. Here immunoSEQ multiplex PCR was the method, and the copy in TCRdb shows in-frame clones only, minus some. Among 75,000 to 90,000 clones listed, 75% to 90% were seen once. The gene calls are TRBV5-1 and TRBJ1-4, with 7 bases lining up with TRBD1. The clonotype originates from a man between 35 and 55 years old in good health and CMV-seropositive. The sequenced sample consisted of PBMCs. CDR3 in amino acids: CASSLGTGKEKLFF. As DNA, the CDR3 is TGCGCCAGCAGCTTGGGGACAGGAAAGGAAAAACTGTTTTTT.